One sample yielded the 18 T cell receptor beta chains listed below, sequenced in a study of regulatory T cells in long-lasting Graves disease (dated by TCRdb to the early 2020s). Read against the paper, the sample's time point label means: persistent/refractory GD, antithyroid drugs over 5 years with positive TRAb. RNA was extracted from PBMCs in TRIzol for both TCR sequencing and RNA sequencing. Libraries were made using multiplex PCR. TCRdb shows the sequencer as Illumina HiSeq 4000. To build TCR beta libraries, CDR3 regions were amplified by Arm-PCR using iRepertoire HTBI primers. TCRdb redid the processing of the public reads, applying fastp at Q25 and MiXCR, and retained in-frame beta chains. Identical CDR3 proteins give one entry, which carries the most common genes and DNA. Here the sample has roughly 400,000 distinct CDR3 sequences; around 20% occur a single time. The biggest ten clones account for 14% of the sample.

The sequences come from peripheral blood mononuclear cells (PBMCs), collected when the disease was refractory, from a patient treated with antithyroid drugs. The receptors derive from a female donor with Graves disease.

At least ten counts were recorded for this clonotype. CDR3 in amino acids: CASSQGGTGGEKLFF. As DNA, the CDR3 is TGTGCCAGCAGCCAAGGCGGGACAGGGGGAGAAAAACTGTTTTTT. V and J are TRBV3-1 and TRBJ1-4; 11 positions match TRBD1. Germline V gene lookup returns CDR1 LGHDT and CDR2 YNNKEL (reference sequence). The CDR3 has 15 residues. Trimming removed 1 base from V and 8 bases from J; junction bases left unmatched: 3.

The rearrangement links TRBV2 to TRBJ2-1; no clear D. Germline loops: CDR1 SNHLY, CDR2 FYNNEI. Trimming removed 5 bases from V and 6 bases from J, with 11 bases in between. The CDR3 is 13 residues long. CDR3 sequence: CASSQPAPNEQFF. DNA for the CDR3: TGTGCCAGCAGTCAACCAGCTCCCAATGAGCAGTTCTTC.

This clonotype occurred many times. The chain carries TRBV28 and TRBJ1-2; D not resolved. V gave up 3 bases and J gave up 7 bases, with 12 bases separating them. CDR3 length: 13 amino acids. CDR1 MDHEN and CDR2 SYDVKM come from the germline V gene. CDR3 loop: CASSLVPGSGYTF. DNA for the CDR3: TGTGCCAGCAGTTTGGTGCCGGGCAGTGGCTACACCTTC.

This clonotype was detected ten times or more. The chain links TRBV6-5 to TRBJ2-2; D unresolved. CDR3 length: 14 amino acids. The V gene's germline CDR1 is MNHEY and CDR2 SVGAGI. Trimming removed 2 bases from V and 4 bases from J, with 8 bases in between. For the CDR3, the DNA is TGTGCCAGCAGTTACGCCACAACCACCGGGGAGCTGTTTTTT. Translation gives CASSYATTTGELFF.

Ten or more counts support this clonotype. The CDR3 loop is CASSRDGPYEQYF. CDR3 in DNA: TGTGCCAGCAGTCGGGACGGTCCCTACGAGCAGTACTTC. The chain uses TRBV12-3 or TRBV12-4 and TRBJ2-7; either TRBD1 or TRBD2 may supply D (5 bases each). Trimming took off 5 bases at V and 2 bases at J, with 10 bases between the two ends. This CDR3 comprises 13 residues.

Comment on this clonotype: A read error may be the cause here, since a much bigger clone is one base away. J is TRBJ1-1 and V is TRBV25-1; D perhaps matches TRBD1 (5 bases). CDR3 length: 14 residues. From germline, CDR1 is MGHDK and CDR2 SYGVNS. V dropped 7 bases and J dropped 3 bases, with 15 bases sitting between them. CDR3 sequence (DNA): TGTGCCAGCACTAGAGGGACCGCGGACACTGAAGCTTTCTTT. This encodes CASTRGTADTEAFF. Using reference TRBV25-1 and TRBJ1-1 for the parts outside the CDR3, the full variable domain is EADIYQTPRYLVIGTGKKITLECSQTMGHDKMYWYQQDPGMELHLIHYSYGVNSTEKGDLSSESTVSRIRTEHFPLTLESARPSHTSQYLCASTRGTADTEAFFGQGTRLTVV.

Ten or more counts support this clonotype. The chain has TRBV24-1 and TRBJ1-4, with D maybe TRBD1 (6 bases). Per germline, CDR1 KGHDR and CDR2 SFDVKD. The V end lost 2 bases, the J end lost 4 bases, and 10 bases lay between the germline ends. The CDR3 spans 15 residues. The CDR3: CATSDSGDINEKLFF. CDR3 in DNA: TGTGCCACCAGTGATTCAGGGGACATTAATGAAAAACTGTTTTTT.

This clonotype was observed many times. The J gene is TRBJ2-7, the V gene TRBV6-1, with TRBD1 identical over 9 bases. The length of the CDR3 is 15 residues. Trimming at V came to 2 bases and at J to 4 bases, leaving 6 bases not matched to a gene. CDR1 and CDR2 (germline): MNHNS, SASEGT. As DNA, the CDR3 is TGTGCCAGCAGTGAACTAACAGGGGGCCTGTACGAGCAGTACTTC. Its translation is CASSELTGGLYEQYF.

This chain links TRBV20-1 with TRBJ2-3, with D tentatively TRBD2 (5 bases). Germline V gene sequence: CDR1 DFQATT, CDR2 SNEGSKA (reference sequence). This CDR3 has 14 residues. Trimming took off 2 bases at V and 7 bases at J, with 16 bases between the two ends. The CDR3 coding sequence is TGCAGTGCTAGAATGGGAGCGCGAGCAAATACGCAGTATTTT. This sequence encodes CSARMGARANTQYF.

This clonotype was observed at least ten times. This chain links TRBV2 with TRBJ1-1, with D unresolved. The CDR3 covers 13 residues. The germline V gene has CDR1 SNHLY and CDR2 FYNNEI. With 3 bases removed from V and 8 bases from J, the gap between germline ends came to 13 bases. CDR3 protein: CASSDLGGSEAFF. In DNA, the CDR3 is TGTGCCAGCAGTGATTTAGGCGGTTCGGAAGCTTTCTTT.

This clonotype turned up a few times. The rearrangement uses TRBV14 and TRBJ1-1; D remains unclear. V lost 2 bases and J 1 base, leaving 11 bases between the germline ends. The CDR3 totals 15 residues. The germline gives CDR1 SGHDN, CDR2 FVKESK. The CDR3 sequence: CASSQNKLANTEAFF. For the CDR3, the DNA is TGTGCCAGCAGCCAAAATAAATTGGCGAACACTGAAGCTTTCTTT.

The chain links TRBV14 to TRBJ1-2; TRBD1 aligns across 10 bases. The CDR3 is 13 amino acids. V shed 4 bases, J shed 6 bases, and the junction held 2 bases outside the gene matches. Germline-derived CDR1 and CDR2 are SGHDN and FVKESK. The CDR3, as DNA: TGTGCCAGCAGCCTGACAGGGGGCGATGGCTACACCTTC. Encoded protein: CASSLTGGDGYTF.

A word on this clonotype: This sequence is one base from a far larger clone and is likely a read error. The CDR3 bases are TGTGCCAGCAGTAATCCACTCACAGGGGGCGAGGGTGAGACCCGGTACTTC. Protein sequence: CASSNPLTGGEGETRYF. The chain employs TRBV28 and TRBJ2-1, with 9 bases fitting TRBD1. Germline values: CDR1 MDHEN, CDR2 SYDVKM. The CDR3 length is 17 residues.

This clonotype was recorded many times. This rearrangement joins TRBV29-1 to TRBJ1-1; the D is unclear. Germline V gene lookup returns CDR1 SQVTM and CDR2 ANQGSEA. Deletions cut 6 bases from V and 5 bases from J, with 10 bases between. CDR3 length: 11 residues. The CDR3 is CSVCERTEAFF. The CDR3 nucleotides read TGCAGCGTCTGTGAACGGACTGAAGCTTTCTTT.

On this clonotype itself: Given a much more abundant clone one base away, this may be a read error. The genes are TRBV7-2 and TRBJ2-2; TRBD2 matches at 11 bases. V gave up 5 bases and J gave up 5 bases; unmatched junction bases: 10. From germline, CDR1 is SGHTA and CDR2 FQGNSA. This CDR3 comprises 17 residues. The CDR3 sequence is CASSPGLAESGTGELFF. The CDR3 nucleotides read TGTGCCAGCAGCCCGGGACTAGCGGAGTCGGGAACCGGGGAGCTGTTTTTT.

V is TRBV11-2 and J is TRBJ1-3; a weak D match, TRBD1 (5 bases). The CDR3 covers 15 residues. Germline loops: CDR1 SGHAT, CDR2 FQNNGV. Trimming pared 5 bases from V and 2 bases from J, leaving 13 bases between. CDR3 nucleotides: TGTGCCAGCAGCGCCGTTCAGGGAGCTGGAAACACCATATATTTT. The encoded protein is CASSAVQGAGNTIYF.

This clonotype was observed at least ten times. The rearrangement uses TRBV20-1 and TRBJ2-7; TRBD2 might be the D (5 bases). The germline V gene has CDR1 DFQATT and CDR2 SNEGSKA (reference sequence). This CDR3 comprises 15 residues. Trimming took 0 bases from V and 3 from J, leaving 15 bases between them. The chain's CDR3 is CSARDLSGGRYEQYF. The DNA of the CDR3 is TGCAGTGCTAGAGATCTGAGCGGAGGCCGCTACGAGCAGTACTTC.

In this sample, this clonotype turned up a few times. The rearrangement uses TRBV6-2 or TRBV6-3 and TRBJ1-5; D unresolved. The V and J ends lost 2 bases and 2 bases respectively, with 10 bases between them. Per the germline V gene, CDR1 is MNHEY and CDR2 is SVGEGT. The CDR3 has 15 residues. The CDR3 loop reads CASSYQAGGNQPQHF. The CDR3 DNA sequence: TGTGCCAGCAGTTACCAGGCCGGAGGCAATCAGCCCCAGCATTTT.